The rows below give T cell receptor beta chains drawn from one sample of a study of blood T cell repertoires in COVID-19. The repertoire was sequenced with immunoSEQ multiplex PCR; TCRdb's copy has only in-frame clones and lacks some. The data hold 60,000 to 75,000 clones, with 70% to 90% observed a single time. Sequenced input: peripheral blood. Receptor source: a woman in her forties or fifties with COVID-19, enrolled during active disease. Each CDR3 is given with its conserved first and last residue. D genes are given only for firm matches. Size is omitted from some rows. Given values are once, few, many or a class for expanded clones.

TRBV5-6	TRBJ2-1	-	-	TGTGCCAGCAGCTTGGAACTAACCCCCCATGAGCAGTTCTTC	CASSLELTPHEQFF
TRBV27	TRBJ2-1	-	-	TGTGCCAGCAGTCTCGGGACTTCCTACAATGAGCAGTTCTTC	CASSLGTSYNEQFF
TRBV6-4	TRBJ2-2	-	TRBD1	TGTGCCAGCAGCAGGGACAGTTACACCGGGGAGCTGTTTTTT	CASSRDSYTGELFF
TRBV4-1	TRBJ2-1	once	-	TGCGCCAGCAGCCAAGATGGTTGGGCGGGGAATGAGCAGTTCTTC	CASSQDGWAGNEQFF
TRBV4-1	TRBJ1-2	-	-	TGCGCCAGCAGCCACCAAGGGACGGGACATTATGGCTACACCTTC	CASSHQGTGHYGYTF
TRBV5-1	TRBJ1-6	-	-	TGCGCCAGCAGCCCGGTGGCCGGGGAAAATTCACCCCTCCACTTT	CASSPVAGENSPLHF
TRBV28	TRBJ2-1	-	-	TGTGCCAGCAGCGTGGGGAGAACCTACAATGAGCAGTTCTTC	CASSVGRTYNEQFF
TRBV20-1	TRBJ2-1	-	-	TGCAGTGCCAGTCAGGAGCAGTTCTTC	CSASQEQFF
TRBV4-1	TRBJ2-1	once	TRBD2	TGCGCCAGCAGCCATCCACCCGGGACTACCTACAATGAGCAGTTCTTC	CASSHPPGTTYNEQFF
TRBV4-1	TRBJ2-1	-	-	TGCGCCAGCAGCCCCCGGGACGGGGGATACAATGAGCAGTTCTTC	CASSPRDGGYNEQFF
TRBV18	TRBJ2-2	-	TRBD1	TGTGCCAGCTCCGGGACAGGGGCACCCGGGGAGCTGTTTTTT	CASSGTGAPGELFF
TRBV7-8	TRBJ2-5	-	-	TGTGCCAGCAGCTTATCTGGGGGCCAGACCCAGTACTTC	CASSLSGGQTQYF
TRBV2	TRBJ2-1	-	TRBD2	TGTGCCGCTTCCGGGACTAGCGGGAGGGCCGCATCCAATGAGCAGTTCTTC	CAASGTSGRAASNEQFF
TRBV18	TRBJ2-7	-	-	TGTGCCAGCTCACCGATCGGGGACACCTTTTCCTTC	CASSPIGDTFSF
TRBV18	TRBJ1-1	-	-	TGTGCCAGCTCATCTTCGAACACTGAAGCTTTCTTT	CASSSSNTEAFF
TRBV7-9	TRBJ2-5	-	TRBD2	TGTGCCAGCAGCCCTAGAGGCGGGGGAGAGACCCAGTACTTC	CASSPRGGGETQYF
TRBV28	TRBJ2-1	-	TRBD1	TGTGCCAGCAGAATCACAGGGGGCAGCCACAATGAGCAGTTCTTC	CASRITGGSHNEQFF
TRBV28	TRBJ2-3	-	-	TGTGCCAGCAGTCGCCGACTAGTACCGACAGATACGCAGTATTTT	CASSRRLVPTDTQYF
TRBV27	TRBJ1-6	few	-	TGTGCCACCCGTCGGGGGGGGAACTCACCCCTCCACTTT	CATRRGGNSPLHF
TRBV4-2	TRBJ2-1	-	TRBD2	TGTGCCAGCAGTAAAGTGACTAGCGGGAACAATGAGCAGTTCTTC	CASSKVTSGNNEQFF
TRBV6-6	TRBJ1-4	-	-	TGTGCCAGCAGTTACAGGGGCGGTAATGAAAAACTGTTTTTT	CASSYRGGNEKLFF
TRBV10-2	TRBJ2-1	-	TRBD2	TGCGCCAGCAGTGACTACCCCGGGACTAGCGGCACTAGTGAGCAGTTCTTC	CASSDYPGTSGTSEQFF
TRBV27	TRBJ1-4	-	-	TGTGCCAGCAGAAGCCTCGGGATTCTAACTGGAAAACTGTTTTTT	CASRSLGILTGKLFF
TRBV18	TRBJ2-1	-	TRBD2	TGTGCCAGCTCACCACTAGCGGGAGTGAAACTCGGGCAGTTCTTC	CASSPLAGVKLGQFF
TRBV7-2	TRBJ1-4	-	TRBD1	TGTGCCAGCAGCTTAGACAGGGGGCCCGAAAAACTGTTTTTT	CASSLDRGPEKLFF
TRBV27	TRBJ1-1	-	-	TGTGCCAGCAGTTTTGAGGGATACACTGAAGCTTTCTTT	CASSFEGYTEAFF
TRBV29-1	TRBJ1-2	once	TRBD1	TGCAGCGTCCAACCTCGGACAGGGAACTATGGCTACACCTTC	CSVQPRTGNYGYTF
TRBV2	TRBJ2-4	-	TRBD1	TGTGCCAGCAGGGGACAGGGGCCCTGGACCAAAAACATTCAGTACTTC	CASRGQGPWTKNIQYF
TRBV5-6	TRBJ2-7	-	TRBD1	TGTGCCAGCAGCCCTGGGGACAGGGATTCTCGCGAGCAGTACTTC	CASSPGDRDSREQYF
TRBV28	TRBJ1-1	-	TRBD1	TGTGCCAGCAGACATGACAGGGGGCTCACTGAAGCTTTCTTT	CASRHDRGLTEAFF
TRBV28	TRBJ2-4	-	-	TGTGCCAGCAGTTTAGAGTGGGGAGGCAAAAACATTCAGTACTTC	CASSLEWGGKNIQYF
TRBV2	TRBJ1-2	-	-	TGTGCCAGCAGTGTTAACAGGGCCAAGGGCTACACCTTC	CASSVNRAKGYTF
TRBV19	TRBJ2-2	-	-	TGTGCCAGTAGTCTGGGAGGTAGGGCCGGGGAGCTGTTTTTT	CASSLGGRAGELFF
TRBV14	TRBJ1-6	few	-	TGTGCCAGCAGCCCTCGGGACTATAATTCACCCCTCCACTTT	CASSPRDYNSPLHF
TRBV10-3	TRBJ1-1	once	-	TGTGCCATCATTCGGTCCCTGGGAGACACTGAAGCTTTCTTT	CAIIRSLGDTEAFF
TRBV7-8	TRBJ2-7	-	-	TGTGCCAGCAGCCCAGTGGACACCTACGAGCAGTACTTC	CASSPVDTYEQYF
TRBV6-7	TRBJ1-5	-	-	TGTGCCACCAGGCCTCTACGGAGGCTACGGGGTCAGCCCCAGCATTTT	CATRPLRRLRGQPQHF
TRBV4-1	TRBJ1-5	-	-	TGCGCCAGCAGCCAAGACTGGCGGCAGAATCAGCCCCAGCATTTT	CASSQDWRQNQPQHF
TRBV27	TRBJ1-5	-	TRBD1	TGTGCCAGCAGCGTAAGGGGGACAGGGCTAGGGTTAAGTCAGCCCCAGCATTTT	CASSVRGTGLGLSQPQHF
TRBV12-5	TRBJ2-1	-	-	TGTGCTAGTGGTTTGGTAACAGGAGAGCAGTTCTTC	CASGLVTGEQFF
TRBV30	TRBJ2-5	-	TRBD1	TGTGCCTGGAGCTGGGGGCGGACAGGGTACCAAGAGACCCAGTACTTC	CAWSWGRTGYQETQYF
TRBV27	TRBJ2-5	-	TRBD2	TGTGCCAGCAGTACCTCTAGCGGAAAGCGCGAGACCCAGTACTTC	CASSTSSGKRETQYF
TRBV2	TRBJ1-1	-	TRBD1	TGTGCCAGCAGAATACAGGGGGACACTGAAGCTTTCTTT	CASRIQGDTEAFF
TRBV2	TRBJ2-7	-	TRBD1	TGTGCCAGCAGGGACAGGAGCTCCTACGAGCAGTACTTC	CASRDRSSYEQYF
TRBV6-5	TRBJ2-3	-	-	TGTGCCAGCAGTTACTCGGCTAGCGGCACAGATACGCAGTATTTT	CASSYSASGTDTQYF
TRBV19	TRBJ2-7	once	-	TGTGCCAGTAGTGCAGGGATCTACGAGCAGTACTTC	CASSAGIYEQYF
TRBV4-2	TRBJ1-4	-	TRBD1	TGTGCCAGCAGCCCCAGACAGGGGGCAGGCGAAAAACTGTTTTTT	CASSPRQGAGEKLFF
TRBV9	TRBJ2-5	once	TRBD1	TGTGCCAGCAGCGTAGGGGCCCGGGACAGGGGCGGGGAGACCCAGTACTTC	CASSVGARDRGGETQYF